This T cell receptor (beta chain) was sequenced during a study of sequential checkpoint blockade in melanoma. Background on the study: Patients were randomized 1:1 to nivolumab-then-ipilimumab or ipilimumab-then-nivolumab first-line.

V was cut by 2 bases and J by 6 bases, with 14 bases left in between. The CDR3 has 15 residues. The V gene's germline CDR1 is MGHRA and CDR2 YSYEKL. The treatment was: randomized to nivolumab then ipilimumab (arm A) or the reverse (arm B). No patient had prior DNA-damaging chemotherapy. Sorted cells were live CD3+CD8+, lacking CD19 and CD56, from PBMCs. Repertoires were generated with immunoSEQ multiplex PCR, while TCRdb's copy carries only in-frame clones and drops some. This table holds fewer than 30,000 clones, 83% found once. This clonotype originated in a human donor with melanoma. Sequencing was performed on CD8+ T cells sorted from blood (inferred from file names), taken from a patient given nivolumab and ipilimumab in sequence. V usage is TRBV4-1 and J usage is TRBJ2-1; weak D call: TRBD2 (6 bases). This chain's CDR3 is CASSQRRGTGNEQFF. The CDR3 DNA reads TGCGCCAGCAGCCAACGGCGCGGGACTGGCAATGAGCAGTTCTTC.